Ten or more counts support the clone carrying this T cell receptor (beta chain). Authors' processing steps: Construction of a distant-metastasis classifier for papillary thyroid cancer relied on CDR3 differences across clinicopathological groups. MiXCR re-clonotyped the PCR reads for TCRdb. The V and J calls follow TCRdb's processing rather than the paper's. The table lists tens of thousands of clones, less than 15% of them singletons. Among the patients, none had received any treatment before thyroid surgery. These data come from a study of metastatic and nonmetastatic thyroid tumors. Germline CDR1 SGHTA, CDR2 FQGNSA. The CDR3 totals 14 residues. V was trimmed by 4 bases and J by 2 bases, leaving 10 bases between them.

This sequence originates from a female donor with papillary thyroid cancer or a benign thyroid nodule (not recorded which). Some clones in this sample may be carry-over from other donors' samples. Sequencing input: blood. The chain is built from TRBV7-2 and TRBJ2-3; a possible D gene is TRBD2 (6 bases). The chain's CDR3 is CASSSGLVTDTQYF. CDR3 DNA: TGTGCCAGCAGCTCGGGACTTGTCACAGATACGCAGTATTTT.